This TCR beta chain was retrieved from a study of radiation and T cells in renal cell carcinoma. Time point denoted: blood 4 weeks post-SBRT, at nephrectomy. The treatment: 15 Gy SBRT to primary tumor, nephrectomy 4 weeks later. Nephrectomy followed 15 Gy stereotactic body radiation by 4 weeks. After SBRT, blood was collected at 2 and 4 weeks, plus baseline. The germline V gene has CDR1 LNHNV and CDR2 YYDKDF (reference sequence). This CDR3 has 13 residues. The germline V and J ends were trimmed by 5 bases and 0 bases, with 7 bases remaining between them. This clone was found a few times. The assay was immunoSEQ multiplex PCR, and TCRdb's table has in-frame clones only and misses some. The data show about 170,000 clones, about 87% seen once.

The input for sequencing was blood, taken from a patient whose treatment included radiotherapy and nephrectomy. The V gene is TRBV15, the J gene TRBJ1-1, with unresolved D. This receptor was obtained from a woman aged 50 to 65 with renal cell carcinoma. The CDR3 nucleotides are TGTGCCACCAGCGGACCCATGAACACTGAAGCTTTCTTT. Encoded protein: CATSGPMNTEAFF.